The clone carrying this TCR beta chain was recorded once. Its target is not known. This CDR3 is 16 amino acids long. Trimming left V 2 bases short and J 2 bases short, with 12 bases between. Per the germline V gene, CDR1 is LGHNA and CDR2 is YSLEER. The repertoire was sequenced with immunoSEQ multiplex PCR; TCRdb's copy has only in-frame clones and lacks some. The sample consists of roughly 120,000 clones, approximately 89% of them appearing once. This entry is derived from a study of cytomegalovirus exposure and HLA in healthy donors. About the study: In a later analysis, it was reported that the 110 or so validation repertoires had been produced on the same platform as the 700 or so repertoires belonging to the first cohort.

The study, taken as a whole, reports: Both high specificity and high sensitivity reportedly marked the classifier's diagnosis of cytomegalovirus status. Subsequent analysis showed first-cohort TCR clusters tending to co-occur in 95 to 150 validation repertoires. Rarity marked most TCR sequences, yet some public TCRs occurred in many donors.

The rearrangement uses TRBV4-3 and TRBJ2-2; possibly TRBD1 for D (5 bases). This receptor was obtained from a woman under 30 in good health and CMV-seronegative. Sequencing was done on a sample of PBMCs. The CDR3 is CASSQQGRINTGELFF. In DNA, the CDR3 is TGCGCCAGCAGCCAACAGGGCAGAATTAACACCGGGGAGCTGTTTTTT.